This T cell receptor beta chain comes out of a study of PD-L1 blockade in urothelial cancer. As for the study in general: Twenty-five of the 29 patients were men with bladder-origin urothelial cancer. Samples of blood were analyzed 3 weeks (second dose) and 6 weeks after treatment start.

Trimming at V came to 4 bases and at J to 1 base, leaving 9 bases not matched to a gene. The CDR3 runs to 16 residues. Germline CDR1 reads LGHNA; CDR2 reads YSLEER. This clone appeared once. The method was immunoSEQ multiplex PCR; TCRdb's version includes in-frame clones alone and lacks a portion of them. The sample lists 35,000 to 45,000 clones, 80% to 95% occurring once. As to time point: pretreatment peripheral blood. Samples were collected from each patient before treatment and during treatment. Each patient gave between 1 and 8 of them in total. Source: PBMCs, taken around atezolizumab (anti-PD-L1) treatment. The chain recombines TRBV4-3 with TRBJ2-7; 8 bases are a match to TRBD2. The sequence came from a woman aged 55-69 years with urothelial cancer. The CDR3 sequence is CASSPTSGPPSYEQYF. The CDR3 coding sequence is TGCGCCAGCAGCCCCACTAGCGGCCCTCCTTCCTACGAGCAGTACTTC.